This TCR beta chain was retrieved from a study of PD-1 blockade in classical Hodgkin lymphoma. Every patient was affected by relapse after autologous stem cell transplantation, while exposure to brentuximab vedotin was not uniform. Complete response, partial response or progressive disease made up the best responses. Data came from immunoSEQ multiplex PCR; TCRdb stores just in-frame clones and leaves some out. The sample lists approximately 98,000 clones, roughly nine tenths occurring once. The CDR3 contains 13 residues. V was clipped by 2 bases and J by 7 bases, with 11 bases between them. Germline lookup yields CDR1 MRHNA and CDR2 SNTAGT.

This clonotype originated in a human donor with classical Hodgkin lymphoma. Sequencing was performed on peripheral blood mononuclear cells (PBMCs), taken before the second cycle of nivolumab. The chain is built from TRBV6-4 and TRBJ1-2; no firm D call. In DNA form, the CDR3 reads TGTGCCAGCAGTGACAGTATCTATGGTGGCTACACCTTC. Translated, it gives CASSDSIYGGYTF.